One and the same sample provided the 7 T cell receptor beta chains below, sequenced in a study of monozygotic twins with inflammatory bowel disease. One entry per CDR3 protein, without DNA, is what TCRdb gives after re-calling the 5' RACE reads. The sample's table shows 210,000 or so distinct CDR3 sequences. What was sequenced was blood. These receptors were obtained from a human donor with ulcerative colitis or Crohn's disease, or a healthy co-twin of an affected twin (not recorded which).

The chain recombines TRBV12-3 or TRBV12-4 with TRBJ1-1; TCRdb's D gene call, TRBD1, goes unchecked for lack of DNA. The CDR3 is made up of 14 amino acids. CDR3 sequence reads: CASRHRGQNTEAFF.

V gene TRBV11-2 combines with J gene TRBJ1-1; the TRBD1 assignment by TCRdb is unverifiable without DNA. CDR1 and CDR2 from the germline V gene are SGHAT and FQNNGV. The CDR3 is 15 residues long. CDR3 protein: CASSRPTGGLTEAFF.

J is TRBJ2-7 and V is TRBV30. Per germline, CDR1 GTSNPN and CDR2 SVGIG (reference sequence). The CDR3 runs to 12 residues. The CDR3 protein is CAWSLSSYEQYF.

The chain uses TRBV12-3 or TRBV12-4 and TRBJ1-1; TCRdb gives TRBD1 as the D gene, but with no DNA this cannot be confirmed. This CDR3 has 15 amino acids. CDR3 in amino acids: CASSGTGGFNTEAFF.

The rearrangement links TRBV11-2 to TRBJ2-1; the D call of TRBD2 rests on TCRdb alone, since no DNA is present to check it. Per the germline V gene, CDR1 is SGHAT and CDR2 is FQNNGV. The length of the CDR3 is 15 residues. The chain's CDR3 is CASSLLGSGGNEQFF.

The V call is TRBV20-1, the J call TRBJ1-1; TCRdb returns TRBD1, unconfirmable since there is no DNA. CDR1 is DFQATT, CDR2 SNEGSKA, per germline (reference sequence). The CDR3 consists of 15 residues. The CDR3 sequence: CSAREPGQGNTEAFF.

The V call is TRBV20-1, the J call TRBJ1-2; there is no DNA to check the TCRdb D call of TRBD1. This CDR3 has 13 residues. Per the germline V gene, CDR1 is DFQATT and CDR2 is SNEGSKA (reference sequence). CDR3: CSARDFRDAGYTF.